In this sample, the clone carrying this T cell receptor (beta chain) turned up many times. Antigen specificity is unknown. The sample is drawn from a study of response to subunit inactivated influenza vaccine. General study points: The authors suggested that few new T cells are recruited per seasonal influenza vaccination.

The germline V gene has CDR1 LGHNA and CDR2 YSLEER. The CDR3 spans 15 residues. J lost 5 bases, V lost 4 bases, and 8 bases had no gene match. TCRdb itself ran the RT-PCR reads through MiXCR, one entry per CDR3 protein. This table has 550,000 to 650,000 distinct CDR3 sequences, 12% appearing once. This TCR derives from a man in his fifties or sixties who received an inactivated influenza vaccine. Material: PBMCs from blood, obtained on the day of vaccination. The chain recombines TRBV4-3 with TRBJ2-3, with TRBD1 matching over 8 bases. The CDR3: CASSPGNTGGDTQYF. As DNA, the CDR3 is TGCGCCAGCAGCCCGGGGAATACAGGGGGAGATACGCAGTATTTT.